This T cell receptor beta chain was sequenced in a study of T cell changes during pregnancy in multiple sclerosis. Assay used: immunoSEQ multiplex PCR; TCRdb lists only in-frame clones, some missing. This table has tens of thousands of clones, 85% to 90% appearing once. The CDR3 runs 18 residues. The ends were cut back, 1 base at V and 6 bases at J, with 24 bases in the middle. Germline assignment: CDR1 MGHDK and CDR2 SYGVNS. Source: CD8+ T cells from peripheral blood mononuclear cells, taken in the second trimester of pregnancy. The chain is built from TRBV25-1 and TRBJ1-1; D perhaps matches TRBD1 (5 bases). This clonotype was obtained from a female donor in good health, enrolled as a control in a pregnancy study. CDR3 nucleotides: TGTGCCAGCAGTGAATTGGGGGAGGGTGCGGTTGTTGGCGCTGAAGCTTTCTTT. Translating it yields CASSELGEGAVVGAEAFF.